This is a list of T cell receptor beta chains from one sample in a study of blood T cell repertoires in COVID-19. Data came from immunoSEQ multiplex PCR; TCRdb stores just in-frame clones and leaves some out. Of under 65,000 clones in the sample, roughly 87% were seen once. Sequencing was carried out using peripheral blood. These receptors all stem from a man older than 75 in a cohort sampled during active COVID-19. Each CDR3 is given with its conserved first and last residue.

TRBV7-2 | CASSLRQGGSPLHF
TRBV5-4 | CASSLEHRAGGYTF
TRBV30 | CAWSMGSGRTYNEQFF
TRBV6-4 | CASSEQGAYNEQFF
TRBV6-6 | CASSLTPGQGSYEQYF
TRBV29-1 | CSVGGQALQETQYF
TRBV10-1 | CASSESRQGTNYNEQFF
TRBV5-6 | CASSLGQGLRGYGYTF
TRBV5-1 | CASSLASSSSYEQYF
TRBV12-3/TRBV12-4 | CASSPSPNYGYTF
TRBV28 | CASTQGTREQYF
TRBV7-8 | CASSSRTRTYYGYTF
TRBV19 | CASSIPYSYNEQFF
TRBV5-1 | CASSSRDSNSPLHF
TRBV9 | CASSVGGRGEGTEAFF
TRBV7-8 | CASSGVGADTEAFF
TRBV24-1 | CATSDAQGSNTGELFF
TRBV5-4 | CASSLAGGGQPQHF
TRBV9 | CASSVGQGGGYTF
TRBV7-3 | CASSSRGGGIGELFF
TRBV29-1 | CSVEPGTSDTEAFF
TRBV10-1 | CASSDAGGTDTQYF
TRBV27 | CASKPGVSLNEQFF
TRBV18 | CASSVRQGVTYEQYF
TRBV6-2/TRBV6-3 | CASSSTTGRYGYTF
TRBV7-2 | CASSLAETDTQYF
TRBV19 | CASSPLPRGSSGNTIYF
TRBV5-4 | CASSPRPGTRNEADTQYF
TRBV6-5 | CASSKNRVGGYTF
TRBV27 | CASRRQGPNTGELFF
TRBV5-8 | CASRTGWGDGEKLFF
TRBV19 | CASSIGVGRSTEAFF
TRBV6-6 | CASSSQGSYNEQFF
TRBV4-1 | CASSSRQEETQYF
TRBV29-1 | CSVGVVDTEAFF
TRBV3-1/TRBV3-2 | CASSYRDRGVAEAFF
TRBV5-1 | CASSGGQGGLYYGYTF
TRBV10-3 | CAISTGGSGEQFF
TRBV5-4 | CASSLETGIYNEQFF
TRBV7-8 | CASSLAVTTGWYEQYF